The TCR beta chain under discussion was sequenced for a study of shared clonotypes between healthy human individuals. Study-level findings and limits: Generation probability values for non-shared clonotypes were lower than those for clonotypes shared by all four donors. Clonotypes that were shared across a handful of donors made up about 4.5% of naive CD4 clonotypes. Naive subsets typically showed greater estimated richness than memory subsets.

As defined, naive CD8 cells were CD45RO-negative and positively selected for CCR7, with terminally differentiated effector memory CD45RA+ cells excluded. In regard to this clone: Its cognate antigen is unknown.

This CDR3 comprises 13 residues. Germline values: CDR1 MNHGY, CDR2 SVAAGI. In the study's own analysis: In the immunoSEQ data, sequences were junction-only and lacked quality scores, so filtering differed. Libraries were prepared by immunoSEQ multiplex PCR; TCRdb keeps only in-frame clonotypes and omits some of them. V and J calls and clone size are as listed in that table; D and trimming were resolved from the DNA. In the table there are roughly 2.1 million clones, just over 90% of which are singletons. J is TRBJ2-5 and V is TRBV6-9, with 7 bases aligning to TRBD1. The DNA matches TRBJ2-7 better at its end, which makes the J call doubtful. The sample taken for sequencing was naive CD8+ T cells from PBMCs. This TCR was recovered from a man between 18 and 29 years old in good health. Some clones in this sample may be carry-over from other donors' samples. CDR3 sequence (DNA): TGTGCCAGCAGGAGGACAGGCTCCTACGAGCAGTACTTC. It codes for CASRRTGSYEQYF.